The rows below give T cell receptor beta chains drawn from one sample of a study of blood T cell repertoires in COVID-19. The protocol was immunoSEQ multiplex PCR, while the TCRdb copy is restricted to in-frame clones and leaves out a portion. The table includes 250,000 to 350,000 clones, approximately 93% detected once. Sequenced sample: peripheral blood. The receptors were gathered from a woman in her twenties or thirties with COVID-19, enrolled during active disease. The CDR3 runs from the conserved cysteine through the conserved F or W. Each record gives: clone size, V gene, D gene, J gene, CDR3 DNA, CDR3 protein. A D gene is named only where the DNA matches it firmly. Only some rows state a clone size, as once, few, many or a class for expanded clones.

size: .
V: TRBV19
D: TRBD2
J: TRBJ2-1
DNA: TGTGCCAGTAGTATAGTGGCTAGCGGATACAATGAGCAGTTCTTC
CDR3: CASSIVASGYNEQFF

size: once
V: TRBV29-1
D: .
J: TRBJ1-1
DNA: TGCAGCGCCGCGACAGATTTGAACACTGAAGCTTTCTTT
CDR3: CSAATDLNTEAFF

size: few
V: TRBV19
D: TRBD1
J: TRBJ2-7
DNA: TGTGCCAGTAGTACCACCGGGACAGGGGCCGAGCAGTACTTC
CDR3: CASSTTGTGAEQYF

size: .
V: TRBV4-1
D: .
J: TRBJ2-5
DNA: TGCGCCAGCAGCCTCGGAGGGGGCAGCCAAGAGACCCAGTACTTC
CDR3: CASSLGGGSQETQYF

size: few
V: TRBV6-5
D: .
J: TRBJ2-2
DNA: TGTGCCAGCAGCCGCGGGACAGAGGCCGGGGAGCTGTTTTTT
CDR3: CASSRGTEAGELFF

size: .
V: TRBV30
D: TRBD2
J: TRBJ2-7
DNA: TGTGCCTGGAGACTAGCGGGGGGCTACGAGCAGTACTTC
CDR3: CAWRLAGGYEQYF

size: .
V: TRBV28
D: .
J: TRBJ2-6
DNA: TGTGCCAGCAGCGAAGCTGATCCTGGGGCCAACGTCCTGACTTTC
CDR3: CASSEADPGANVLTF

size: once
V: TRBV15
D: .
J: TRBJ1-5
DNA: TGTGCCACCAGCAGTGACAGTAGCAATCAGCCCCAGCATTTT
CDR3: CATSSDSSNQPQHF

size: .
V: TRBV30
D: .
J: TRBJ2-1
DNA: TGTGCCTGGAACACAGGGCGGTACAATGAGCAGTTCTTC
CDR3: CAWNTGRYNEQFF

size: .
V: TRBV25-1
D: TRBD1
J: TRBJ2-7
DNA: TGTGCCAGCAGTGGCCCCCCGGGACAGGGGGCACTCCCCTACGAGCAGTACTTC
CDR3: CASSGPPGQGALPYEQYF

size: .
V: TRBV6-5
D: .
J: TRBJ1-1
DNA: TGTGCCAGCAGTTGGGAGTCAGGCGACACTGAAGCTTTCTTT
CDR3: CASSWESGDTEAFF

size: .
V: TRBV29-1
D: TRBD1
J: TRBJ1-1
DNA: TGCAGCGTGGAGGACAGGATTAACACTGAAGCTTTCTTT
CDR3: CSVEDRINTEAFF

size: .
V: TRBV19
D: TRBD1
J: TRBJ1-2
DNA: TGTGCCAGTAGTCCGCTGACAGGGAACTATGGCTACACCTTC
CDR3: CASSPLTGNYGYTF

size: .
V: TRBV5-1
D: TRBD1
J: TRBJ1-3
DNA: TGCGCCAGCAGCAGTAGGGGGAGCGGGACAGGGGACGGAAACACCATATATTTT
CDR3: CASSSRGSGTGDGNTIYF

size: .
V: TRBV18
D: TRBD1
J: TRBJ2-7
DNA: TGTGCCAGCTCTCACCGGGACAGTTCCTACGAGCAGTACTTC
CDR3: CASSHRDSSYEQYF

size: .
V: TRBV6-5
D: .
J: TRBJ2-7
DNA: TGTGCCAGCAGTTACTCCGACGAGCAGTACTTC
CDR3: CASSYSDEQYF

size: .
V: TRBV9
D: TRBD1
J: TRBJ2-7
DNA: TGTGCCAGCAGCGTAGGATTGGGGGGACAGGAGAACTACGAGCAGTACTTC
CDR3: CASSVGLGGQENYEQYF

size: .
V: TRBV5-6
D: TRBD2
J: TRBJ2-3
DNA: TGTGCCAGCAGCTTGGCCGGTAGCGGGAGCCTCGCGGATACGCAGTATTTT
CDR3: CASSLAGSGSLADTQYF

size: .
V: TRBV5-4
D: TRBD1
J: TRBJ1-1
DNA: TGTGCCAGCGCTTTAAACAGGGGATGGACTGAAGCTTTCTTT
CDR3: CASALNRGWTEAFF

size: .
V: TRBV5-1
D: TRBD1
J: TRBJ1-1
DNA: TGCGCCAGCAGCGCCACAGGGGGAAACACTGAAGCTTTCTTT
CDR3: CASSATGGNTEAFF

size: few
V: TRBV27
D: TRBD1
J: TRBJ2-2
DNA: TGTGCCAGCAGTAGGGACAGGCTTAACACCGGGGAGCTGTTTTTT
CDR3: CASSRDRLNTGELFF

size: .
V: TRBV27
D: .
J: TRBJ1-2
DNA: TGTGCCAGCAGTTTATCGGATACAGGCGTCTATGGCTACACCTTC
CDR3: CASSLSDTGVYGYTF

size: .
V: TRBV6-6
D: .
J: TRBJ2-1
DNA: TGTGCCAGCAGTCTTACTAGCTCCTACAATGAGCAGTTCTTC
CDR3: CASSLTSSYNEQFF

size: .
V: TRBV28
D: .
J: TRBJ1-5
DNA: TGTGCCAGCGGAATCAGACGGGATCAGCCCCAGCATTTT
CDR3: CASGIRRDQPQHF